These 15 T cell receptor beta chains came from one sample sequenced in a study of PD-1 blockade in mismatch repair-deficient tumors. Generated by immunoSEQ multiplex PCR, the TCRdb table keeps only in-frame clones and is missing some. The sample has roughly 120,000 clones, roughly 90% seen once. Source: peripheral blood, taken approximately 72 weeks after starting pembrolizumab. The receptor set was obtained from an adult with mismatch repair-deficient cancer.

V and J are TRBV18 and TRBJ1-3, with D uncertain. The CDR3 length is 14 residues. The germline CDR1 and CDR2 sequences are KGHSH and LQKENI. V lost 0 bases, J lost 5 bases, and 8 bases lay in between. The CDR3 is CASSPPGPRNTIYF. CDR3 in DNA: TGTGCCAGCTCACCACCAGGGCCTCGAAACACCATATATTTT. The complete variable domain, with remaining parts taken from reference TRBV18 and TRBJ1-3, reads NAGVMQNPRHLVRRRGQEARLRCSPMKGHSHVYWYRQLPEEGLKFMVYLQKENIIDESGMPKERFSAEFPKEGPSILRIQQVVRGDSAAYFCASSPPGPRNTIYFGEGSWLTVV.

The genes are TRBV4-1 and TRBJ2-5, with D perhaps TRBD1 or TRBD2 (5 bases each). V lost 5 bases, J lost 3 bases, and 16 bases lay in between. Looked up from germline, CDR1 is MGHRA and CDR2 is YSYEKL. The CDR3 sequence is 15 residues long. The CDR3 DNA reads as TGCGCCAGCAGCGCCGGGACCCGGGGAGAAGAGACCCAGTACTTC. It translates to CASSAGTRGEETQYF.

This rearrangement joins TRBV7-8 to TRBJ2-7; 10 nucleotides line up with TRBD2. The V segment lost 5 bases and the J segment 3 bases; nucleotides outside the gene matches: 4. The CDR3 is 14 residues long. The V gene's germline CDR1 is SGHVS and CDR2 FQNEAQ. CDR3 DNA sequence: TGTGCCAGCAGCCCGGGGACTAGCGTCTACGAGCAGTACTTC. Amino acid sequence: CASSPGTSVYEQYF.

This clone appeared a single time. V usage is TRBV6-6 and J usage is TRBJ2-3; D is perhaps TRBD1 or TRBD2 (5 bases each). CDR3 length equals 13 residues. The V end lost 2 bases, the J end lost 8 bases, and 11 bases lay between the germline ends. Germline V gives CDR1 MNHNY, CDR2 SVGAGI (reference sequence). CDR3 nucleotide sequence: TGTGCCAGCAGTTACGAGGGGTTTACTACGCAGTATTTT. Translated: CASSYEGFTTQYF.

The chain carries TRBV7-6 and TRBJ2-3; TRBD2 agrees at 8 bases. The V segment lost 2 bases and the J segment 5 bases; nucleotides outside the gene matches: 9. CDR3 length: 16 amino acids. The germline gives CDR1 SGHVS, CDR2 FNYEAQ. The DNA of the CDR3 is TGTGCCAGCAGCTTATTGCGGCGGGAGGACGAAGATACGCAGTATTTT. It yields the protein CASSLLRREDEDTQYF.

The gene calls are TRBV4-3 and TRBJ2-5; D tentatively fits TRBD1 or TRBD2 (5 bases each). The CDR3 is made up of 14 amino acids. CDR1 is LGHNA and CDR2 is YSLEER in the germline V gene. Trimming shortened V by 0 bases and J by 9 bases, and 14 bases separated the two germline ends. The CDR3 spells CASSQEVIRGSQYF. The CDR3 DNA follows: TGCGCCAGCAGCCAAGAAGTGATCCGGGGCTCCCAGTACTTC.

This chain joins TRBV6-1 and TRBJ1-2; no clear D gene. V was cut by 6 bases and J by 4 bases, with 6 bases left in between. Germline V lookup: CDR1 MNHNS, CDR2 SASEGT. This CDR3 has 11 amino acids. This CDR3 reads CASRAAYGYTF. DNA for the CDR3: TGTGCCAGCAGGGCAGCCTATGGCTACACCTTC.

This chain connects TRBV4-1 to TRBJ1-5, with D hard to call. This CDR3 is 15 amino acids long. Trimming pared 0 bases from V and 4 bases from J, leaving 10 bases between. Per the germline V gene, CDR1 is MGHRA and CDR2 is YSYEKL. The CDR3 coding sequence is TGCGCCAGCAGCCAAGATGAGGCAGATAATCAGCCCCAGCATTTT. It specifies CASSQDEADNQPQHF.

The J gene is TRBJ2-7, the V gene TRBV10-3; weak D call: TRBD1 (6 bases). The CDR3 is 15 residues long. The V gene lost 2 bases and the J gene lost 3 bases, with 14 bases spanning the gap. Germline CDR1 is ENHRY and CDR2 is SYGVKD. The CDR3 sequence is CAISERGTLGYEQYF. The CDR3 bases are TGTGCCATCAGTGAGAGGGGGACATTAGGCTACGAGCAGTACTTC.

In nucleotides, the CDR3 is TGTGCCAGCAGTGACTCGCCGGGACAGGGGTCCGGGGAGCTGTTTTTT. Residues: CASSDSPGQGSGELFF. This sequence joins TRBV6-4 and TRBJ2-2; 10 bases match TRBD1. Trimming took 0 bases from V and 6 from J; bases not matched to a gene: 4. This CDR3 spans 16 amino acids. Germline values: CDR1 MRHNA, CDR2 SNTAGT.

J is TRBJ1-5 and V is TRBV6-5; 7 bases match TRBD1. The CDR3 sequence is 15 residues long. V was clipped by 6 bases and J by 6 bases; unmatched bases: 11. CDR1 MNHEY and CDR2 SVGAGI come from the germline V gene. CDR3 protein: CASRATDRASQPQHF. CDR3 bases: TGTGCCAGCAGGGCGACTGACAGGGCGAGTCAGCCCCAGCATTTT.

The rearrangement links TRBV5-1 to TRBJ2-5; D remains ambiguous. This CDR3 is 14 amino acids long. Per the germline V gene, CDR1 is SGHRS and CDR2 is YFSETQ. Trimming removed 0 bases at V and 6 bases at J, with 12 bases between. This CDR3 is CASSLGLLEKTQYF. DNA of the CDR3: TGCGCCAGCAGCTTGGGATTGTTGGAAAAGACCCAGTACTTC.

The J gene is TRBJ2-7, the V gene TRBV25-1; TRBD1 or TRBD2 may be the D gene (5 bases each). The CDR3 consists of 11 residues. V lost 8 bases, J lost 6 bases, and 11 bases lay in between. Per the germline V gene, CDR1 is MGHDK and CDR2 is SYGVNS. CDR3 sequence reads: CASLSGGEQYF. The CDR3 nucleotides read TGTGCCAGCCTCTCTGGGGGCGAGCAGTACTTC.

The chain carries TRBV6-5 and TRBJ2-5; D tentatively fits TRBD1 or TRBD2 (5 bases each). V was cut by 4 bases and J by 5 bases, with 11 bases left in between. The germline CDR1 and CDR2 sequences are MNHEY and SVGAGI. The CDR3 extends over 13 amino acids. The chain's CDR3 is CASSWDLRETQYF. Here the CDR3 DNA reads TGTGCCAGCAGTTGGGACCTCCGGGAGACCCAGTACTTC.

This sequence joins TRBV19 and TRBJ1-1, with D perhaps matching TRBD1 (5 bases). Trimming left V 3 bases short and J 6 bases short, with 14 bases between. Looked up from germline, CDR1 is LNHDA and CDR2 is SQIVND (reference sequence). The CDR3 spans 14 residues. The CDR3 DNA is TGTGCCAGTAGTATCTGGGGGTACAGTTCTGAAGCTTTCTTT. Protein sequence: CASSIWGYSSEAFF. Using reference TRBV19 and TRBJ1-1 for the parts outside the CDR3, the full variable domain is DGGITQSPKYLFRKEGQNVTLSCEQNLNHDAMYWYRQDPGQGLRLIYYSQIVNDFQKGDIAEGYSVSREKKESFPLTVTSAQKNPTAFYLCASSIWGYSSEAFFGQGTRLTVV.